This is a list of T cell receptor beta chains from one sample in a study of OX40 agonist ivuxolimab in advanced cancers. Clones were sequenced by immunoSEQ multiplex PCR, and TCRdb holds only the in-frame ones, with some missing. The data contain 65,000 to 90,000 clones, around nine tenths of them seen just once; the ten biggest clones take up approximately 2.4%. The sample in question was CD4+ or CD8+ T cells sorted from blood, obtained in a trial of the OX40 agonist ivuxolimab. The receptors originated from an adult with an advanced solid tumor such as melanoma, head and neck, liver or kidney cancer. CDR3s include the opening cysteine and the closing phenylalanine or tryptophan. D genes are given only for firm matches. A clone size is listed for some rows: how often the clone was seen (once, few, many), or a class if it is expanded.

j_gene,abundance,v_gene,d_gene,CDR3aa,CDR3nt
TRBJ2-1,once,TRBV27,TRBD2,CASSFRLAGGNEQFF,TGTGCCAGCAGTTTCCGGCTAGCGGGAGGCAATGAGCAGTTCTTC
TRBJ2-3,NA,TRBV6-6,NA,CASRFSRTDTQYF,TGTGCCAGCAGGTTTTCGAGAACAGATACGCAGTATTTT
TRBJ2-7,NA,TRBV30,TRBD2,CAWSVRGVSWRHEQYF,TGTGCCTGGAGTGTACGGGGGGTTAGTTGGCGCCACGAGCAGTACTTC
TRBJ2-7,once,TRBV6-6,NA,CASRRTGRAYEQYF,TGTGCCAGCAGACGTACAGGGAGGGCCTACGAGCAGTACTTC
TRBJ1-2,NA,TRBV19,TRBD1,CASARQGQKNYGYTF,TGTGCCAGTGCCCGCCAGGGACAGAAAAACTATGGCTACACCTTC
TRBJ2-2,NA,TRBV7-9,TRBD2,CASSPRRLGGRARNGELFF,TGTGCCAGCAGCCCCCGTCGACTAGGCGGGAGGGCCCGAAACGGGGAGCTGTTTTTT
TRBJ1-5,NA,TRBV28,NA,CASTLLRLNSNQPQHF,TGTGCCAGCACCTTACTCAGACTGAATAGCAATCAGCCCCAGCATTTT
TRBJ2-2,NA,TRBV9,NA,CASSPQDNTGELFF,TGTGCCAGCAGCCCCCAGGACAACACCGGGGAGCTGTTTTTT
TRBJ1-4,NA,TRBV30,NA,CAWSEGGAVEKLFF,TGTGCCTGGAGTGAAGGCGGGGCAGTAGAAAAACTGTTTTTT
TRBJ2-3,NA,TRBV18,TRBD2,CASSLRLAGGTDTQYF,TGTGCCAGCTCACTTCGACTAGCGGGAGGTACAGATACGCAGTATTTT
TRBJ2-6,NA,TRBV10-3,NA,CAISSQPGLPGANVLTF,TGTGCCATCAGTTCCCAACCAGGGCTACCTGGGGCCAACGTCCTGACTTTC
TRBJ2-7,NA,TRBV6-6,NA,CASKLSSYEQYF,TGTGCCAGCAAACTGAGCTCCTACGAGCAGTACTTC
TRBJ1-5,few,TRBV19,TRBD1,CASSIEGGTGGRQPQHF,TGTGCCAGTAGTATTGAAGGGGGGACAGGGGGCCGGCAGCCCCAGCATTTT
TRBJ1-1,few,TRBV30,NA,CAWRQGTTEAFF,TGTGCCTGGAGGCAGGGGACCACTGAAGCTTTCTTT
TRBJ1-4,NA,TRBV19,NA,CASSSVYGEKLFF,TGTGCCAGTAGTAGTGTTTACGGTGAAAAACTGTTTTTT
TRBJ2-2,NA,TRBV6-6,NA,CATLTGRLNTGELFF,TGTGCCACCCTAACGGGACGCTTGAACACCGGGGAGCTGTTTTTT
TRBJ2-1,NA,TRBV6-5,NA,CAIKRDGGYNEQFF,TGTGCCATAAAACGGGACGGCGGATACAATGAGCAGTTCTTC
TRBJ1-1,NA,TRBV5-1,NA,CASSEEGTEAFF,TGCGCCAGCAGCGAAGAAGGCACTGAAGCTTTCTTT
TRBJ1-2,NA,TRBV6-6,NA,CAALTVPYGYTF,TGTGCCGCCTTGACCGTACCCTATGGCTACACCTTC
TRBJ2-1,NA,TRBV10-1,NA,CASSDMGVGRNEQFF,TGCGCCAGCAGTGATATGGGTGTAGGTAGAAATGAGCAGTTCTTC
TRBJ2-2,NA,TRBV28,TRBD2,CASSRLAGGRLAGELFF,TGTGCCAGCAGTCGACTAGCGGGAGGCCGGTTGGCCGGGGAGCTGTTTTTT
TRBJ1-1,few,TRBV20-1,TRBD1,CSPGGGARAFF,TGCAGTCCAGGGGGAGGTGCGAGAGCTTTCTTT
TRBJ2-5,NA,TRBV5-1,NA,CASSLGVVRETQYF,TGCGCCAGCAGCCTGGGGGTAGTTCGAGAGACCCAGTACTTC
TRBJ1-2,NA,TRBV5-1,NA,CASGGSRENGYTF,TGCGCCAGTGGTGGATCACGAGAAAATGGCTACACCTTC
TRBJ2-1,NA,TRBV28,NA,CASSWGERGEQFF,TGTGCCAGCAGTTGGGGGGAAAGAGGTGAGCAGTTCTTC
TRBJ2-7,NA,TRBV7-8,TRBD2,CASSPSSGLGFEQYF,TGTGCCAGCAGCCCATCTAGCGGCCTTGGGTTCGAGCAGTACTTC
TRBJ1-1,NA,TRBV5-1,NA,CASSSEVGKAFF,TGCGCCAGCAGCTCGGAGGTGGGAAAAGCTTTCTTT
TRBJ1-1,NA,TRBV9,NA,CASSVSSRPEDTEAFF,TGTGCCAGCAGCGTCTCGAGTAGGCCCGAGGACACTGAAGCTTTCTTT
TRBJ2-1,once,TRBV4-2,NA,CASSQEGGPYNEQFF,TGTGCCAGCAGCCAAGAGGGGGGACCCTACAATGAGCAGTTCTTC
TRBJ1-5,NA,TRBV18,NA,CASSRSDQPQHF,TGTGCCAGCTCAAGGTCCGATCAGCCCCAGCATTTT
TRBJ2-7,NA,TRBV28,NA,CASSLGVAESYEQYF,TGTGCCAGCAGTTTGGGTGTCGCGGAATCCTACGAGCAGTACTTC
TRBJ2-7,NA,TRBV11-2,NA,CASSLDLTVSYEQYF,TGTGCCAGCAGCTTAGACCTGACAGTCTCCTACGAGCAGTACTTC
TRBJ2-5,NA,TRBV30,NA,CAWAGEETQYF,TGTGCCTGGGCAGGAGAAGAGACCCAGTACTTC
TRBJ2-2,NA,TRBV14,NA,CASSQDTQAVLTGELFF,TGTGCCAGCAGCCAAGATACTCAGGCTGTCCTCACCGGGGAGCTGTTTTTT
TRBJ1-2,NA,TRBV9,NA,CASSVEMDSSYGYTF,TGTGCCAGCAGCGTAGAAATGGACAGCTCCTATGGCTACACCTTC
TRBJ1-2,NA,TRBV18,NA,CASSPQGETYGYTF,TGTGCCAGCTCACCACAGGGTGAGACTTATGGCTACACCTTC
TRBJ1-2,NA,TRBV7-9,TRBD1,CASSEPGQAAYGYTF,TGTGCCAGCAGCGAACCGGGACAGGCGGCCTATGGCTACACCTTC
TRBJ2-1,NA,TRBV4-1,TRBD2,CASSPLLGGSPYNEQFF,TGCGCCAGCAGCCCGCTACTGGGCGGGAGCCCCTACAATGAGCAGTTCTTC
TRBJ1-2,NA,TRBV18,NA,CASSPDSITSYGYTF,TGTGCCAGCTCACCGGACTCCATCACCAGCTATGGCTACACCTTC
TRBJ2-7,NA,TRBV28,NA,CASSLLGRNEQYF,TGTGCCAGCAGTTTATTAGGGAGAAACGAGCAGTACTTC
TRBJ1-3,NA,TRBV18,NA,CASSPTQAFSGNTIYF,TGTGCCAGCTCACCGACACAGGCATTCTCTGGAAACACCATATATTTT
TRBJ2-7,NA,TRBV6-5,TRBD1,CASSADRGAYEQYF,TGTGCCAGCAGTGCCGACAGGGGGGCCTACGAGCAGTACTTC
TRBJ2-2,NA,TRBV19,NA,CASSIGALNTGELFF,TGTGCCAGTAGTATAGGGGCTCTGAACACCGGGGAGCTGTTTTTT
TRBJ1-1,NA,TRBV5-1,NA,CASSLDWGRVGNTEAFF,TGCGCCAGCAGCTTGGATTGGGGAAGGGTGGGGAACACTGAAGCTTTCTTT
TRBJ2-3,NA,TRBV5-1,NA,CASSLGTLDTQYF,TGCGCCAGCAGTTTGGGGACACTAGATACGCAGTATTTT
TRBJ2-5,NA,TRBV18,NA,CASSPTLNRYTGYHQETQYF,TGTGCCAGCTCACCAACCCTCAATCGCTATACAGGGTATCACCAAGAGACCCAGTACTTC